This T cell receptor (beta chain) stems from a study of CD8+ T cells in alopecia areata. Study findings and constraints: With patients, TCR sharing proved less clear than in mice, a difference possibly related to HLA. Researchers report lesional scalp, most notably alopecia totalis/universalis, outstripped normal scalp in clonality.

The CDR3 has 17 residues. With V trimmed by 4 bases and J by 1 base, 10 bases remained unmatched. Germline V gene data show CDR1 as PRHDT and CDR2 as FYEKMQ (reference sequence). As regards this clone: As yet, its antigen is unknown.

Sequencing relied on a cDNA template that was reverse transcribed from extracted RNA. Sequenced by immunoSEQ multiplex PCR; TCRdb stores in-frame clones only, minus some. This table holds 100,000 to 130,000 clones, 45% to 70% found once. Sample: CD8+ T cells sorted from blood. The source is a human donor in good health. This rearrangement joins TRBV13 to TRBJ1-1; 9 nucleotides agree with TRBD1. Written as DNA, the CDR3 is TGTGCCAGCAGCTCCACCGGGACAGGGTTCGCGAACACTGAAGCTTTCTTT. It translates to CASSSTGTGFANTEAFF.